This T cell receptor beta chain was recovered during a study of identical twins. Study-level points and caveats: Fewer insertions marked abundant cord blood beta clonotypes; young adult naive trended weakly, memory not at all.

TCRdb re-derived calls from the 5' RACE reads in MiXCR, one entry per CDR3 protein. The sample carries hundreds of thousands of distinct CDR3 sequences, 24% recorded once. The V and J ends lost 4 bases and 5 bases respectively, with 18 bases between them. Germline V gene data show CDR1 as SGHTA and CDR2 as FQGNSA. CDR3 length: 16 amino acids. This clonotype came up a few times. Its matching antigen is unknown. The same data also contributed to another study, on T cells expressing NK-cell markers. That paper adds: In the group of eight sequenced donors, seven were HCMV-seropositive and one was seronegative.

The chain links TRBV7-2 to TRBJ2-1; D is perhaps TRBD2 (5 bases). Sequenced: CD4+ T cells sorted from blood. The receptor was isolated from a woman aged 18-29 years in good health. The CDR3 coding sequence is TGTGCCAGCAGCTCTGCCTCACTAGGCCCCCACAATGAGCAGTTCTTC. Encoded protein: CASSSASLGPHNEQFF. Filled out from reference TRBV7-2 and TRBJ2-1, the complete variable domain reads GAGVSQSPSNKVTEKGKDVELRCDPISGHTALYWYRQSLGQGLEFLIYFQGNSAPDKSGLPSDRFSAERTGGSVSTLTIQRTQQEDSAVYLCASSSASLGPHNEQFFGPGTRLTVL.